The clone carrying this T cell receptor (beta chain) was observed many times. This CDR3 has 15 residues. The germline gives CDR1 MNHEY, CDR2 SVGAGI. Losses at the gene ends were 6 bases for V and 5 bases for J; bases not matched to a gene: 11. TCRdb reprocessed the RT-PCR reads via MiXCR and lists one record per CDR3 protein. The sample yields about 680,000 distinct CDR3 sequences, approximately 15% seen once. J is TRBJ2-5 and V is TRBV6-5; 8 bases match TRBD2. Sequencing input: memory CD4+ T cells from blood. This sequence was found in a female donor in good health, serving as a healthy control. The CDR3 nucleotides read TGTGCCAGCAGGATAGCGGGAAGAGGAAGGGAGACCCAGTACTTC. It specifies CASRIAGRGRETQYF.